Listed below are T cell receptor beta chains from one sample, sequenced in a study of Tregs in tolerant kidney transplant recipients. Clones were read by immunoSEQ multiplex PCR, and TCRdb kept only the in-frame ones, dropping some. The sample carries roughly 50,000 clones, about nine tenths recorded once. The starting material was CD8+ T cells from blood (PBMCs), obtained 12 months after the transplant. These receptors came from a human patient who received a combined kidney and bone marrow transplant. Among the T cells, some may be from the graft donor. The CDR3 runs from the conserved cysteine through the conserved F or W. D genes are given only for firm matches. The size of a clone is reported for some rows only, either as once, few or many, or as a class for expanded clones.

>NA|TRBV6-1|NA
CASTGATDTQYF
>NA|TRBV7-2|NA
CASSLGDFPTRETQYF
>NA|TRBV15|TRBD2
CATSRDRTSGAQSQYF
>NA|TRBV13|TRBD1
CASSGGQGASVGTEAFF
>NA|TRBV4-1|NA
CASSQVQTTTYEQYF
>NA|TRBV2|NA
CASIFKQRGEQYF
>NA|TRBV30|NA
CAWSVGRDTEAFF
>NA|TRBV19|TRBD1
CASSGTGISNQPQHF
>NA|TRBV9|TRBD1
CASSSRTGNNYGYTF
>NA|TRBV27|TRBD2
CASSLGGAGELFF
>NA|TRBV7-9|NA
CASSPGLPYEQYF
>NA|TRBV27|NA
CASTAYSHNEQFF
>NA|TRBV19|NA
CASSMGPGTSYEQYF
>NA|TRBV19|NA
CASSFMNTEAFF
>few|TRBV2|NA
CASRTASGNTIYF
>NA|TRBV13|NA
CASSSAAGTKNIQYF
>few|TRBV5-4|TRBD1
CASSWESGTDQETQYF
>NA|TRBV28|TRBD2
CASRATGTSVRNEQFF
>NA|TRBV19|NA
CASSIVAYKEQFF
>NA|TRBV7-2|NA
CASSLPAGSSYNEQFF
>NA|TRBV6-4|NA
CASSDSQTGELFF
>few|TRBV29-1|TRBD1
CSVADRGPDTQYF
>NA|TRBV27|TRBD1
CASSLTNRGFPTTNEKLFF
>NA|TRBV2|TRBD2
CAKAGASGRPNTDTQYF
>NA|TRBV7-3|TRBD1
CASSLGQGGYEQFF
>NA|TRBV6-4|NA
CASSDSFRGVFWTEAFF